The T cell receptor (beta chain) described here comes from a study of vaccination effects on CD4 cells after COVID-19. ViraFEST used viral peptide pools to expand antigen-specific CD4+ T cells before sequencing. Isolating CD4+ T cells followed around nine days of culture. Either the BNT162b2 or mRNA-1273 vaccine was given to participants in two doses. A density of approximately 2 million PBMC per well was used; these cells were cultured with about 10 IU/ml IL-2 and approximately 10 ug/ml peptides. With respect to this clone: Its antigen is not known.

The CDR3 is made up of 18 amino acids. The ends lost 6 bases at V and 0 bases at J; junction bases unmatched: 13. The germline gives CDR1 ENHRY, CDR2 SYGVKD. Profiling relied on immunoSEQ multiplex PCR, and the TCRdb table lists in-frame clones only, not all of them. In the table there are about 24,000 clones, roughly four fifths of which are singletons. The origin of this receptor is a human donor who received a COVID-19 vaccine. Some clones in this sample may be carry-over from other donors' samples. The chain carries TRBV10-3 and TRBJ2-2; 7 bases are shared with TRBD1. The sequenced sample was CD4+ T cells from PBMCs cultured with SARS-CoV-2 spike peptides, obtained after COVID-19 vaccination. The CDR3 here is CAISGPRGTAANTGELFF. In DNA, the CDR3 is TGTGCCATCAGCGGACCCCGAGGGACAGCCGCGAACACCGGGGAGCTGTTTTTT.